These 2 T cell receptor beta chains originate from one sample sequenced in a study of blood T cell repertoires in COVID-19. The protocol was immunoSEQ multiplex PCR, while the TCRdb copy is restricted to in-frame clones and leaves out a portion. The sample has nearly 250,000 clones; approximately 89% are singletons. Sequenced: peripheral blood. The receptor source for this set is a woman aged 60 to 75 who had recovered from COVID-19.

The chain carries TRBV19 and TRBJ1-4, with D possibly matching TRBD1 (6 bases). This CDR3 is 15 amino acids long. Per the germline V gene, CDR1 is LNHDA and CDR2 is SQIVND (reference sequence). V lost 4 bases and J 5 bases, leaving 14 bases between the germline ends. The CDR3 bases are TGTGCCAGTAGTACCCCGGGAAGGGGGAATGAAAAACTGTTTTTT. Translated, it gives CASSTPGRGNEKLFF.

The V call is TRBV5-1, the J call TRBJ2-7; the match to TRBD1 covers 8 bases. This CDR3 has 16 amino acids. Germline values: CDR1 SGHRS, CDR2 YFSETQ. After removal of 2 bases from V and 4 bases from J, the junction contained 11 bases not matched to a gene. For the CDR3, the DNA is TGCGCCAGCAGCTTCCAATCCAGGGGGCTAGAATACGAGCAGTACTTC. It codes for CASSFQSRGLEYEQYF. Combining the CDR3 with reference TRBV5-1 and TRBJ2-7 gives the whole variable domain KAGVTQTPRYLIKTRGQQVTLSCSPISGHRSVSWYQQTPGQGLQFLFEYFSETQRNKGNFPGRFSGRQFSNSRSEMNVSTLELGDSALYLCASSFQSRGLEYEQYFGPGTRLTVT.